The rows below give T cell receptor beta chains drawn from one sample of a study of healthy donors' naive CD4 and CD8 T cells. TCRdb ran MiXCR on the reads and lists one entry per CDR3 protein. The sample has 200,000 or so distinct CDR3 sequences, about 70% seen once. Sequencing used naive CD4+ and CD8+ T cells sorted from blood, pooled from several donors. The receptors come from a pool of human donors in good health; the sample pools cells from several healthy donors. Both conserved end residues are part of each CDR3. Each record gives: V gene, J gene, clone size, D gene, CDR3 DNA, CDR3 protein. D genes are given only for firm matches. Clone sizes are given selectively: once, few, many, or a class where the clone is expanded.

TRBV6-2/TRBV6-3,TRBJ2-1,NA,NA,TGTGCCAGCAGTTACCCCCATCCCGACTTGGGCAATGAGCAGTTCTTC,CASSYPHPDLGNEQFF
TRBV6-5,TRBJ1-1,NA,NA,TGTGCCAGCAAAAGGGTCGGCCAGAACACTGAAGCTTTCTTT,CASKRVGQNTEAFF
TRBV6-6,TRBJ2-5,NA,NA,TGTGCCAGCAGACGGCGGGGGCCCTCGTACCAAGAGACCCAGTACTTC,CASRRRGPSYQETQYF
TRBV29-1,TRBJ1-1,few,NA,TGCAGCGTTGCACAGGGCAACACTGAAGCTTTCTTT,CSVAQGNTEAFF
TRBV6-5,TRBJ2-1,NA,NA,TGTGCCAGCAGTTACTCGATGCCCTGGGAGCAGTTCTTC,CASSYSMPWEQFF
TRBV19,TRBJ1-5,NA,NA,TGTGCCAGTAGTATCATTGGGTCTGGCAATCAGCCCCAGCATTTT,CASSIIGSGNQPQHF
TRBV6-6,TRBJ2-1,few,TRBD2,TGTGCCAGCAGAGAGACTAGCGAGTACAATGAGCAGTTCTTC,CASRETSEYNEQFF
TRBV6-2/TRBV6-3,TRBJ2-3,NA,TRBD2,TGCGCCAGCAGTTACGACCGGGGGGTCTCAGATACGCAGTATTTT,CASSYDRGVSDTQYF
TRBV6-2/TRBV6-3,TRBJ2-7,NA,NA,TGTGCCAGCAGTTACAGGACCCACCCTTACGAGCAGTACTTC,CASSYRTHPYEQYF
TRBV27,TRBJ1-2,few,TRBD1,TGTGCCAGCAGGCGCACAGGGGTCGGATATGGCTACACCTTC,CASRRTGVGYGYTF
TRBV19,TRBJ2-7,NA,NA,TGTGCCAGTAGTATCGAACCGGGAGCTCAGTACGAGCAGTACTTC,CASSIEPGAQYEQYF
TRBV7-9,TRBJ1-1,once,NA,TGTGCCAGCAGCTTGCAGGAGAACACTGAAGCTTTCTTT,CASSLQENTEAFF
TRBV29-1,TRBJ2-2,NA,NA,TGCAGCGTCAGGGGTACGGCGGGAGCGAACACCGGGGAGCTGTTTTTT,CSVRGTAGANTGELFF
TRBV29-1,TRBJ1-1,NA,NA,TGCAGCGTTGAGGGTATTGGCACTGAAGCTTTCTTT,CSVEGIGTEAFF
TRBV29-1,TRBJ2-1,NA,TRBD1,TGCAGCGTTGGTCTGACAGGGAACAATGAGCAGTTCTTC,CSVGLTGNNEQFF
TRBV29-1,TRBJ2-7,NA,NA,TGCAGCGTTGAAGAACCGGGCCAAGTCTCCTACGAGCAGTACTTC,CSVEEPGQVSYEQYF
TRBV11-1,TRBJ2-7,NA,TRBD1,TGTGCCAGCAAAGGACAGGGGAGTTTCTACGAGCAGTACTTC,CASKGQGSFYEQYF
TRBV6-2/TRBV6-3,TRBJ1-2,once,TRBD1,TGTGCCAGCAGCGAATGGACAGGAGAGTATGGCTACACCTTC,CASSEWTGEYGYTF
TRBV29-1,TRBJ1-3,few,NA,TGCAGCAGGAAGATCAGGGAAGAGGGAGTTGGAAACACCATATATTTT,CSRKIREEGVGNTIYF
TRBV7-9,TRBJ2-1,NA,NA,TGTGCCAGCAGCTACGACAGCTCCTACAATGAGCAGTTCTTC,CASSYDSSYNEQFF
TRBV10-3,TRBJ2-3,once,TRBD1,TGTGCCATCAGTGACCCGGGACAGGGGACCGATACGCAGTATTTT,CAISDPGQGTDTQYF
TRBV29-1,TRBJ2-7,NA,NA,TGCAGCGTTGAAGCGGGAGACACCTACGAGCAGTACTTC,CSVEAGDTYEQYF
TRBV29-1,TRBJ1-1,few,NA,TGCAGCCTCTGGGGAGTAGGGATGAACACTGAAGCTTTCTTT,CSLWGVGMNTEAFF
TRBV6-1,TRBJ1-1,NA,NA,TGTGCCAGCAGTGAGGGACTTAGGGTCGCTGAAGCTTTCTTT,CASSEGLRVAEAFF
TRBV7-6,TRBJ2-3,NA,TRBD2,TGTGCCAGCAGCCCGCTAGCGGGAGCCGATACGCAGTATTTT,CASSPLAGADTQYF
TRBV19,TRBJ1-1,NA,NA,TGTGCCAGTAGTCAGGGGCGAACTGAAGCTTTCTTT,CASSQGRTEAFF
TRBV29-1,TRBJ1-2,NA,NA,TGCAGCGTGCCTACCAACTATGGCTACACCTTC,CSVPTNYGYTF
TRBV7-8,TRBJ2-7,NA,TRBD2,TGTGCCAGCAGCCTAGGCCTTGTTGTGGGGGAGGGCTGGGAGCAGTACTTC,CASSLGLVVGEGWEQYF
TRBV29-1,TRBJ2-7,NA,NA,TGCAGCGTAAGGGATACCTCTTCCTACGAGCAGTACTTC,CSVRDTSSYEQYF
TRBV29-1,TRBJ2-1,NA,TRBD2,TGCAGCGTTGAGGGGTTACTAGCGGATTCCTACAATGAGCAGTTCTTC,CSVEGLLADSYNEQFF
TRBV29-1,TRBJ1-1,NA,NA,TGCAGCGTTGACGGATCCCAGGCGATGAACACTGAAGCTTTCTTT,CSVDGSQAMNTEAFF
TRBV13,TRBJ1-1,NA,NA,TGTGCCAGCAGCTTAGTTCAGGAAGGAGGAGGAGCTTTCTTT,CASSLVQEGGGAFF
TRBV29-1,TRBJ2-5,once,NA,TGCAGCGTTCAAAAGAGAGCCCAAGAGACCCAGTACTTC,CSVQKRAQETQYF
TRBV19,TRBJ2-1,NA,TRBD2,TGTGCCAGTAGCCCACCTCCCGCGGGACTAGTTGTCAATGAGCAGTTCTTC,CASSPPPAGLVVNEQFF
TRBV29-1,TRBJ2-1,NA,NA,TGCAGCGTTGGCGGGCCCAACAATGAGCAGTTCTTC,CSVGGPNNEQFF
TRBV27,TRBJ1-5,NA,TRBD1,TGTGCCAGCAGTTTAGGGGACAGTAGCAATCAGCCCCAGCATTTT,CASSLGDSSNQPQHF
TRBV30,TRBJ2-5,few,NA,TGTGCCTGGGGGACCGATGGGGAGACCCAGTACTTC,CAWGTDGETQYF